This entry lists 18 T cell receptor beta chains sequenced from one sample in a study of beta chain bispecific antibodies for T cell cancers. Whole-study results and caveats: After anti-TRBV12 rather than anti-CD19 exposure, TRBV12-3 made up approximately 99% less of total TRBV signal. Normal T cells contributed less of the targeted TRBV signal than the leukemia cells did.

What these receptors recognize is not known. Either OKT3 anti-CD3 antibody or CD3/CD28 beads expanded T cells from blood mononuclear cells over about three days. TCRdb independently ran MiXCR on the 5' RACE reads; one entry per CDR3 protein. The table lists 20,000 to 25,000 distinct CDR3 sequences, about 2% of them singletons. The specimen comprised healthy donor T cells cultured with leukemia cells, sampled from a culture containing a bispecific antibody targeting TCR Vbeta12. The receptors shown here come from a human donor in good health. Some clones in this sample may be carry-over from other donors' samples.

This clonotype was counted many times. This rearrangement joins TRBV7-9 to TRBJ1-1; D is unresolved. There are 15 residues in the CDR3. The germline V gene has CDR1 SEHNR and CDR2 FQNEAQ (reference sequence). Trimming took 8 bases from V and 3 from J, leaving 19 bases between them. CDR3 nucleotide sequence: TGTGCCAGCCTTTCAGGTCGACTAGGCGACACTGAAGCTTTCTTT. It specifies CASLSGRLGDTEAFF.

This clonotype is categorized as medium-sized. The chain employs TRBV6-2 or TRBV6-3 and TRBJ2-1; 12 bases are shared with TRBD2. After removal of 6 bases from V and 6 bases from J, the junction contained 9 bases not matched to a gene. The CDR3 sequence is 16 residues long. From germline, CDR1 is MNHEY and CDR2 SVGEGT. CDR3 in amino acids: CASSLLTSGGRNEQFF. CDR3 DNA: TGTGCCAGCAGCTTGCTTACTAGCGGGGGGCGCAATGAGCAGTTCTTC.

The genes are TRBV19 and TRBJ2-7; TRBD2 might be the D (5 bases). The V end lost 3 bases, the J end lost 2 bases, and 11 bases lay between the germline ends. CDR1 and CDR2 (germline): LNHDA, SQIVND (reference sequence). This CDR3 region has 14 residues. The CDR3 is CASSIRLATYEQYF. CDR3 in DNA: TGTGCCAGTAGTATCCGGCTAGCCACCTACGAGCAGTACTTC.

V gene TRBV5-5 combines with J gene TRBJ2-1; D perhaps matches TRBD2 (5 bases). The germline gives CDR1 SGHKS, CDR2 YYEKEE (reference sequence). The CDR3 contains 15 residues. V was trimmed by 1 base and J by 8 bases, leaving 16 bases between them. The CDR3 protein is CASSLFLGGLDEQFF. CDR3 DNA: TGTGCCAGCAGCTTGTTCCTAGGCGGGCTTGATGAGCAGTTCTTC.

This clonotype was seen at least ten times. The rearrangement uses TRBV9 and TRBJ1-1, with 8 bases lining up with TRBD1. The CDR3 extends over 15 amino acids. V dropped 2 bases and J dropped 4; count of bases not matched to a gene: 7. From germline, CDR1 is SGDLS and CDR2 YYNGEE. The CDR3 nucleotides are TGTGCCAGCAGCGTGGACAGGGACGGAAGCACTGAAGCTTTCTTT. Encoded protein: CASSVDRDGSTEAFF.

This clonotype was seen repeatedly, ten times or more. This chain connects TRBV7-9 to TRBJ1-1; D is unresolved. Germline V gene data show CDR1 as SEHNR and CDR2 as FQNEAQ (reference sequence). This CDR3 comprises 12 residues. Trimming took 1 base from V and 6 from J, leaving 6 bases between them. The CDR3 loop is CASSLDNAEAFF. The CDR3 DNA is TGTGCCAGCAGCTTAGACAACGCTGAAGCTTTCTTT.

This clonotype was seen repeatedly, ten times or more. V gene TRBV14 combines with J gene TRBJ1-1, with a tentative D call TRBD1 (6 bases). CDR1 and CDR2 from the germline V gene are SGHDN and FVKESK. Trimming cost V 1 base and J 5 bases, with 11 bases left between them. The CDR3 has 14 residues. In DNA, the CDR3 is TGTGCCAGCAGCCAAGTAGGGGGTGGGACTGAAGCTTTCTTT. Its protein product is CASSQVGGGTEAFF.

This clonotype showed up many times. This chain connects TRBV5-1 to TRBJ2-1; unclear D gene. V lost 4 bases, J lost 2 bases, and 10 bases lay in between. Germline-derived CDR1 and CDR2 are SGHRS and YFSETQ. The CDR3 is 14 residues long. The chain's CDR3 is CASSRDTAYNEQFF. The CDR3 region has the DNA TGCGCCAGCAGCAGAGACACGGCCTACAATGAGCAGTTCTTC.

This sequence joins TRBV7-9 and TRBJ1-1; possible D gene TRBD1, 5 bases. The germline CDR1 and CDR2 sequences are SEHNR and FQNEAQ (reference sequence). V lost 5 bases and J lost 6, with 10 bases in between. There are 12 residues in the CDR3. CDR3 nucleotide sequence: TGTGCCAGCAGCCCGACGGGGGCTGAAGCTTTCTTT. It codes for CASSPTGAEAFF. Based on the CDR3 plus reference TRBV7-9 and TRBJ1-1, the full variable domain is DTGVSQNPRHKITKRGQNVTFRCDPISEHNRLYWYRQTLGQGPEFLTYFQNEAQLEKSRLLSDRFSAERPKGSFSTLEIQRTEQGDSAMYLCASSPTGAEAFFGQGTRLTVV.

Ten or more counts support this clonotype. This chain connects TRBV28 to TRBJ2-6; TRBD1 matches 8 bases. Germline CDR1 reads MDHEN; CDR2 reads SYDVKM. The ends lost 7 bases at V and 1 base at J; junction bases unmatched: 6. The CDR3 loop spans 16 amino acids. CDR3 in DNA: TGTGCCAGCAAACAGGGGGATTGGTCTGGGGCCAACGTCCTGACTTTC. This codes for CASKQGDWSGANVLTF.

This clonotype has ten or more counts. V is TRBV5-1 and J is TRBJ2-7; TRBD1 matches at 11 bases. There are 16 residues in the CDR3. V shed 4 bases, J shed 4 bases, and the junction held 10 bases outside the gene matches. Germline V gene sequence: CDR1 SGHRS, CDR2 YFSETQ. The CDR3 spells CASSTGQGATGYEQYF. The CDR3 bases are TGCGCCAGCAGCACAGGACAGGGGGCGACCGGGTACGAGCAGTACTTC.

The table lists this clonotype with many counts. The chain has TRBV7-9 and TRBJ2-5; D possibly corresponds to TRBD1 (6 bases). This CDR3 contains 15 residues. The V end lost 2 bases, the J end lost 5 bases, and 15 bases lay between the germline ends. Germline V gene data show CDR1 as SEHNR and CDR2 as FQNEAQ (reference sequence). The CDR3 is CASSLRGRGPETQYF. The CDR3 coding sequence is TGTGCCAGCAGCTTAAGGGGGAGAGGACCGGAGACCCAGTACTTC.

The chain is built from TRBV19 and TRBJ1-3; D is ambiguous. CDR3 size: 13 residues. The germline V gene encodes CDR1 LNHDA and CDR2 SQIVND (reference sequence). Trimming stripped 5 bases from V and 7 bases from J, with 12 bases between. CDR3 amino acids: CASSDNVGNTIYF. The CDR3 nucleotides read TGTGCCAGTAGTGACAACGTTGGGAACACCATATATTTT.

This clonotype was counted at least ten times. The V call is TRBV7-6, the J call TRBJ2-5, with TRBD1 matching 10 bases. Trimming took 5 bases from V and 0 from J; bases not matched to a gene: 3. The CDR3 contains 15 residues. The germline V gene encodes CDR1 SGHVS and CDR2 FNYEAQ. CDR3: CASSPGQGYQETQYF. CDR3 DNA sequence: TGTGCCAGCAGCCCGGGACAGGGGTACCAAGAGACCCAGTACTTC.

This clonotype came up many times. The V call is TRBV9, the J call TRBJ2-5; weak D call: TRBD1 (6 bases). Trimming removed 0 bases at V and 4 bases at J, with 13 bases between. Germline CDR1 reads SGDLS; CDR2 reads YYNGEE. This CDR3 comprises 15 residues. In nucleotides, the CDR3 is TGTGCCAGCAGCGTAGATGGGGGCGCGGGAGAGACCCAGTACTTC. This encodes CASSVDGGAGETQYF.

This clonotype was seen repeatedly, ten times or more. V is TRBV27 and J is TRBJ1-5; TRBD1 aligns across 9 bases. The CDR3 length is 16 residues. CDR1 and CDR2 from the germline V gene are MNHEY and SMNVEV (reference sequence). The ends lost 2 bases at V and 3 bases at J; junction bases unmatched: 5. CDR3 coding DNA: TGTGCCAGCAGTTTACTCGGGACAGGGAACAATCAGCCCCAGCATTTT. This translates into CASSLLGTGNNQPQHF.

In its sample, this clonotype was seen many times. This rearrangement joins TRBV27 to TRBJ2-2; TRBD2 matches 10 bases. The CDR3 length is 15 residues. V shed 2 bases, J shed 6 bases, and the junction held 3 bases outside the gene matches. Germline V gene sequence: CDR1 MNHEY, CDR2 SMNVEV (reference sequence). The CDR3 DNA sequence: TGTGCCAGCAGTTTACAGCGGGGGGGCCCCGGGGAGCTGTTTTTT. It is translated as CASSLQRGGPGELFF.

This clonotype was seen ten or more times. This chain joins TRBV24-1 and TRBJ1-2, with D uncertain. Germline assignment: CDR1 KGHDR and CDR2 SFDVKD. Trimming stripped 1 base from V and 6 bases from J, with 8 bases between. The CDR3 spans 13 residues. The CDR3, as DNA: TGTGCCACCAGTGATTTATCCGTTGATGGCTACACCTTC. Its protein product is CATSDLSVDGYTF.